This entry features one TCR beta chain sequence. Its specificity is unknown. Per germline, CDR1 LGHNA and CDR2 YSLEER. Trimming took off 5 bases at V and 7 bases at J, with 17 bases between the two ends. The CDR3 spans 14 residues. The data stem from a study of T cell clonotyping in hematopoietic cell transplantation. Regarding the study as a whole: Few recipient clonotypes overlapped donors; over 95% were de novo at given depth.

Some clones are missing from TCRdb's copy, which holds only in-frame ones; the method was immunoSEQ multiplex PCR. Here the sample spans around 10,000 clones, under 85% being singletons. The sequenced sample was PBMCs, obtained at the time of graft-versus-host disease after allogeneic stem cell transplant. The receptor was derived from a male patient between 55 and 70 years old who had an allogeneic stem cell transplant from an unrelated donor, so the T cells may come from the graft donor. Some clones in this sample may be carry-over from other donors' samples. This chain links TRBV4-3 with TRBJ1-2; D might be TRBD1 (5 bases). The CDR3 DNA is TGCGCCAGCAGCTCCGCCCAGGGAAACGGTGGCTACACCTTC. Its translation: CASSSAQGNGGYTF.